The sequence of this T cell receptor (beta chain) was determined in a study of cytomegalovirus exposure and HLA in healthy donors. Points from the study as a whole: HLA alleles showed associations with 16,951 TCR beta sequences in a later analysis, at a 0.05 false discovery rate. V- and J-gene trimming of TCR beta was linked (in a later analysis) to a missense DCLRE1C variant.

In the PCR, 60 Vbeta and 13 Jbeta primers were used. Measured with immunoSEQ multiplex PCR; TCRdb has only the in-frame clones, and not every one. The data show just over 60,000 clones, over 75% seen once. V trimming: 6 bases; J trimming: 4 bases; junction bases outside the gene matches: 5. Germline V CDR1 and CDR2: SEHNR, FQNEAQ (reference sequence). The CDR3 length is 13 residues. With regard to this clone: The antigen remains unidentified.

Material for sequencing was PBMCs. The genes are TRBV7-9 and TRBJ1-2; 7 positions agree with TRBD1. The sequence was collected from a man aged 18 to 30 in good health and CMV-seronegative. Here the CDR3 reads CASRDTGVYGYTF. Written as DNA, the CDR3 is TGTGCCAGCAGGGACACAGGGGTCTATGGCTACACCTTC.